This TCR beta chain was profiled in a study of T cell responses to AZD1222 COVID-19 vaccine (dated by TCRdb to the early 2020s). Background on the whole study: A total of under 250 trial participants underwent TCR sequencing, of whom about 210 had received two doses of AZD1222 and approximately 25 had received two doses of the MenACWY control vaccine. Trial participants were enrolled into age subgroups of 18-55, 56-69 and 70-plus years, which contained approximately 150, 30 and 60 TCR-sequenced participants, respectively.

Here is what the overall study found, with its caveats: In the small 56-69-year group, the increase in depth fell short of significance, most likely because of low power. Participants were mostly white British and included more females than males, and it was suggested by the authors that clonal diversity may have been underestimated. Epitopes outside the regions mutated in the B.1.351 and B.1.1.7 variants were reportedly recognized by nearly half of the unique spike-specific TCRs. Conclusions about previously exposed vaccinees were limited because only a handful of AZD1222 recipients were SARS-CoV-2 seropositive at baseline. Because no day 14 peak-response samples were available, the repertoires could be characterized only after the peak T cell response. CD4 TCRs associated with the vaccine covered the entire spike protein, and the dominant responses were in regions 160-218 and 743-854. After two AZD1222 doses, both the breadth and the depth of spike-specific TCRs were significantly higher than at day 0 and than in MenACWY recipients.

A remark on this clone: What antigen it recognizes has not been identified. Nothing much larger sits one base from this clone, and base qualities are not available. At the DNA level, this CDR3 is encoded by other sequences in the same sample as well.

The CDR3 sequence holds 13 residues, the cysteine and phenylalanine included. Just CDR3 DNA is preserved here, 39 bases in frame from base 1. In the germline V gene (reference sequence), CDR1 corresponds to SGHNT and CDR2 to YYREEE. At the junction V is shortened by 2 bases and J by 1 base, with 1 base in between. The CDR3 regions of human TCRbeta chains were subjected to immunosequencing. The published analysis was carried out like this. TCRs in the repertoires were compared against a reference library of SARS-CoV-2-specific TCRs that had been generated with the MIRA antigen-specificity platform. Breadth was defined as the fraction of unique TCRs that were SARS-CoV-2-associated. Depth was defined as the fraction of total T cells that were SARS-CoV-2-associated. Using the MIRA data, every spike-specific TCR was mapped to the spike region that the TCR reacted to and assigned to either a CD4 or a CD8 class. Log10-transformed breadth and depth values were compared by one-way ANOVA with Sidak's multiple comparisons tests. Not all clones reach the TCRdb copy of this immuneACCESS table, which keeps in-frame sequences only. Checked studies attribute under half of the gap to unresolved V genes and leave the rest unexplained. From that table come the V and J calls and clone size; the DNA was used to work out D and trimming. The table for this sample lists under 200,000 clones; about 89% of them were counted only once. The ten largest clonotypes hold 2.5% to 3% of the sample.

The label giving this sample's time point can be read as: baseline before first vaccination. In light of the paper, this sample's treatment or condition label describes: meningococcal conjugate vaccine given as trial control. Samples from vaccinated people were obtained from the UK trials COV001 and COV002, which included a single-blind randomized controlled phase 2/3 trial of AZD1222 (ChAdOx1 nCoV-19) in healthy adults. For TCRbeta chain sequencing, PBMC samples from trial participants were taken at day 0 and at day 28 after the second dose. Source: peripheral blood, taken on day 0 of MenACWY control vaccination. The rearranged chain carries TRBV5-4 and TRBJ2-6; the D gene lacks a confident call. The clonotype originates from an adult in good health. The nucleotides are TGTGCCAGCAGCTTATCTGGGGCCAACGTCCTGACTTTC. Translated, this gives CASSLSGANVLTF.